Described below is a single T cell receptor beta chain sequence and its context. The antigen is unknown. This specimen comes from a study of T cell repertoires in cytomegalovirus infection. Looking at the study overall: HLA-B-restricted CMV epitopes that are well studied, plus recently identified HLA-C-restricted ones, were used by the study. Public TCR beta signatures marked donors with CMV infection and the matching HLA. Study-level results: Dominating the ex vivo response were HLA-C-restricted CMV-specific TCR beta clonotypes. Carriers of CMV plus the relevant HLA were identified by cumulative public TCR beta family frequency.

TCRdb re-called the reads with MiXCR, one entry per CDR3 protein. The sample contains roughly 350,000 distinct CDR3 sequences, nearly 35% of which appear only once. The sample in question was cultured PBMCs, obtained from culture after CMV antigen stimulation. This TCR derives from a human donor in good health (CMV status not recorded). Some clones in this sample may be carry-over from other donors' samples.

The DNA for the CDR3 is TGTGCCATCAGACCCGGGATCAGCGGGGGGGGAGATACGCAGTATTTT. It is translated as CAIRPGISGGGDTQYF. The chain links TRBV10-3 to TRBJ2-3; TRBD2 matches at 10 bases. The length of the CDR3 is 16 residues. Trimming removed 6 bases from V and 5 bases from J; junction bases left unmatched: 11. Germline V gene sequence: CDR1 ENHRY, CDR2 SYGVKD.